These 5 T cell receptor beta chains were sequenced from one sample in a study of blood T cell repertoires in COVID-19 (dated by TCRdb to about 2020). Library prep was done by the immunoSEQ multiplex PCR assay. TCRdb took this table from immuneACCESS and kept in-frame rearrangements with V and J called. Such tables lack part of the clones; where checked against another copy, unresolved V genes explain under half of the gap, and the rest is unexplained. The sample table shows fewer than 35,000 clones, and about 88% are seen once. 6.5% to 8.5% of the sample is held by the ten biggest clonotypes. Sequencing used peripheral blood. All receptors come from a woman aged 50 to 60 with active COVID-19.

This clone was observed a single time. CDR3 protein: CAIRDRDYGYTF. The CDR3 DNA reads as TGTGCCATCCGGGACAGGGACTATGGCTACACCTTC. V usage is TRBV10-3 and J usage is TRBJ1-2, with 9 bases identical to TRBD1. The germline V gene has CDR1 ENHRY and CDR2 SYGVKD. The length of the CDR3 is 12 residues. V shed 8 bases and J 3 bases; nucleotides not matched to a gene: 1.

J is TRBJ2-1 and V is TRBV6-5, with 9 bases identical to TRBD1. Germline loops: CDR1 MNHEY, CDR2 SVGAGI. Losses at the gene ends were 0 bases for V and 7 bases for J; bases not matched to a gene: 1. The CDR3 runs to 14 residues. The CDR3 bases are TGTGCCAGCAGTTACTCTGGGACAGGGAATGAGCAGTTCTTC. It codes for CASSYSGTGNEQFF.

V is TRBV6-1 and J is TRBJ2-7; the D gene is possibly TRBD1 (6 bases). V lost 1 base, J lost 0 bases, and 19 bases lay in between. The CDR3 loop spans 18 amino acids. CDR1 and CDR2 (germline): MNHNS, SASEGT. Here the CDR3 reads CASSEEGRTGSNSYEQYF. CDR3 in DNA: TGTGCCAGCAGTGAAGAGGGGCGAACAGGGTCGAACTCCTACGAGCAGTACTTC.

The chain combines TRBV4-2 with TRBJ1-1; 7 nucleotides agree with TRBD1. Germline values: CDR1 LGHNA, CDR2 YNFKEQ. Germline trimming cut 3 bases from V and 1 base from J; bases unmatched to any gene: 5. The CDR3 totals 15 residues. This CDR3 is CASSQTGWGNTEAFF. The CDR3 nucleotides read TGTGCCAGCAGCCAGACAGGGTGGGGGAACACTGAAGCTTTCTTT.

The chain joins TRBV5-5 to TRBJ2-1; D gene ambiguous. Germline-derived CDR1 and CDR2 are SGHKS and YYEKEE (reference sequence). Between the trimmed V and J ends, which lost 0 bases and 3 bases, there was a span of 7 bases. This CDR3 has 14 residues. The CDR3 sequence is CASSLGQNYNEQFF. CDR3 nucleotides: TGTGCCAGCAGCTTGGGTCAGAACTACAATGAGCAGTTCTTC.